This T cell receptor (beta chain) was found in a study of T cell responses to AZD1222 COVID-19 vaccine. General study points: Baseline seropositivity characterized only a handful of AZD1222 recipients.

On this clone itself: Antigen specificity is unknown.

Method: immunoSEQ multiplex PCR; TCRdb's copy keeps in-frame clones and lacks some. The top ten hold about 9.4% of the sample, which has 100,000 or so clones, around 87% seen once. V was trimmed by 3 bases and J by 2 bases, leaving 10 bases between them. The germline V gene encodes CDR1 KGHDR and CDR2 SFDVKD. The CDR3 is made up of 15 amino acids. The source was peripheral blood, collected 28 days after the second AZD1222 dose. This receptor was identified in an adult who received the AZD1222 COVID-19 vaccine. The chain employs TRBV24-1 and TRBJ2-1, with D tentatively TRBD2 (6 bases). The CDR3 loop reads CATSDREWPYNEQFF. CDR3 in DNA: TGTGCCACCAGTGATCGGGAGTGGCCCTACAATGAGCAGTTCTTC.